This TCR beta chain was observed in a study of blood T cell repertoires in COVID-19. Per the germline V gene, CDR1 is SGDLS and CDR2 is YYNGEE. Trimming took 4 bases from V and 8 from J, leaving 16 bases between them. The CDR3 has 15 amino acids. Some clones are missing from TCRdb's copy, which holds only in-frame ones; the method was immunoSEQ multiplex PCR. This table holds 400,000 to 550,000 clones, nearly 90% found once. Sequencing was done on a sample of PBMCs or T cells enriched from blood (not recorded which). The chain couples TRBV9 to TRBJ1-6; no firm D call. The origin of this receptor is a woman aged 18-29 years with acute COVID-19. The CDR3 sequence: CASSPSVAADSPLHF. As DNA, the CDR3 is TGTGCCAGCAGCCCAAGCGTGGCAGCCGATTCACCCCTCCACTTT.